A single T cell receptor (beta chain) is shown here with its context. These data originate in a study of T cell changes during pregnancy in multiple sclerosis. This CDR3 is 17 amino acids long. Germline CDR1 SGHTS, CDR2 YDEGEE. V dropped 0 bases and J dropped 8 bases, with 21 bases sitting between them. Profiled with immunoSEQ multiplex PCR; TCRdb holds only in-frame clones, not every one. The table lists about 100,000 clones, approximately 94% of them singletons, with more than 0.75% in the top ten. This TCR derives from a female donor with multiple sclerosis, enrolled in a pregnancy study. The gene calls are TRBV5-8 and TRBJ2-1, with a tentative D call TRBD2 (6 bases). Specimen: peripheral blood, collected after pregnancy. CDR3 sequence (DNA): TGTGCCAGCAGCTTGGGGCAGGCCGGGACTCGAGACTATGAGCAGTTCTTC. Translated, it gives CASSLGQAGTRDYEQFF.